These T cell receptor beta chains were read from a single sample in a study of post-analysis software for immune sequencing data. TCRdb fed the PCR reads into MiXCR, producing one record per CDR3 protein. The top ten clones hold approximately 1.7% of a sample with approximately 570,000 distinct CDR3 sequences, 44% of them seen once. Sequencing used blood. The receptors shown here come from a girl aged 10 to 17 with multiple sclerosis. CDR3s include the opening cysteine and the closing phenylalanine or tryptophan. The D gene is left open where the match is weak. Size tells how often a clone was seen (once, few, many) or the class of an expanded clone, and some rows leave it out.

abundance | j_gene | d_gene | v_gene | CDR3aa | CDR3nt
few | TRBJ2-1 | TRBD1 | TRBV12-3/TRBV12-4 | CASSQLTGGQSNEQFF | TGTGCCAGCAGTCAGTTGACAGGGGGCCAGTCGAATGAGCAGTTCTTC
few | TRBJ2-1 | - | TRBV3-1 | CASSQDQQGSEQFF | TGTGCCAGCAGCCAAGATCAACAGGGTAGTGAGCAGTTCTTC
- | TRBJ2-7 | - | TRBV18 | CASSPLWGEQYF | TGTGCCAGCTCCCCCCTCTGGGGCGAGCAGTACTTC
- | TRBJ2-7 | TRBD1 | TRBV28 | CASSLWDRGYEQYF | TGTGCCAGCAGTTTATGGGACAGGGGGTACGAGCAGTACTTC
- | TRBJ2-1 | - | TRBV12-3/TRBV12-4 | CASSSNARVHEQFF | TGTGCCAGCAGTTCCAACGCCCGGGTGCATGAGCAGTTCTTC
- | TRBJ2-1 | - | TRBV27 | CASSFTRSDEQFF | TGTGCCAGCAGTTTTACCAGAAGTGATGAGCAGTTCTTC
- | TRBJ1-4 | - | TRBV7-9 | CASVGVNEKLFF | TGTGCCAGCGTGGGGGTTAATGAAAAACTGTTTTTT
- | TRBJ2-1 | TRBD2 | TRBV3-1 | CASSQEVGLAGRYEQFF | TGTGCCAGCAGCCAAGAAGTAGGCCTAGCGGGAAGGTATGAGCAGTTCTTC
- | TRBJ1-2 | - | TRBV6-5 | CASINSPGDWGGYTF | TGTGCCAGCATCAATTCCCCAGGAGATTGGGGCGGCTACACCTTC
- | TRBJ2-1 | - | TRBV20-1 | CSVSDATYNEQFF | TGCAGTGTTTCGGACGCAACCTACAATGAGCAGTTCTTC
- | TRBJ2-5 | - | TRBV7-6 | CASSSPGDRGETQYF | TGTGCCAGCAGCTCCCCGGGAGACCGGGGGGAGACCCAGTACTTC
few | TRBJ2-5 | - | TRBV12-3/TRBV12-4 | CASSFGQLPQETQYF | TGTGCCAGCAGTTTCGGGCAGCTACCCCAAGAGACCCAGTACTTC
- | TRBJ2-4 | - | TRBV7-8 | CASSLEGERVKPIAKNIQYF | TGTGCCAGCAGCTTAGAGGGCGAGCGGGTGAAACCTATAGCCAAAAACATTCAGTACTTC
- | TRBJ2-7 | - | TRBV29-1 | CSVEDAGWEQYF | TGCAGCGTTGAAGATGCCGGGTGGGAGCAGTACTTC
few | TRBJ2-3 | TRBD2 | TRBV7-9 | CASSPNRLAGVDTQYF | TGTGCCAGCAGCCCCAACCGACTAGCGGGAGTGGATACGCAGTATTTT
few | TRBJ2-7 | TRBD2 | TRBV4-1 | CASSHLLIAGAPSGQYF | TGCGCCAGCAGCCACCTCCTAATTGCGGGAGCCCCTTCGGGGCAGTACTTC
- | TRBJ2-2 | - | TRBV3-1 | CASSTQPGAGELFF | TGTGCCAGCAGCACGCAACCGGGCGCCGGGGAGCTGTTTTTT
- | TRBJ2-5 | - | TRBV20-1 | CSASPGTQETQYF | TGCAGTGCTAGCCCCGGGACACAAGAGACCCAGTACTTC
- | TRBJ1-5 | TRBD1 | TRBV7-2 | CASSTWLGQASYQPQHF | TGTGCCAGCAGCACATGGTTGGGACAGGCCTCCTATCAGCCCCAGCATTTT
few | TRBJ2-7 | - | TRBV4-1 | CASSQVGGVPYEQYF | TGCGCCAGCAGCCAAGTGGGCGGCGTACCCTACGAGCAGTACTTC
few | TRBJ1-2 | - | TRBV7-2 | CASSNTGFYTF | TGTGCCAGCAGCAATACAGGGTTCTACACCTTC
- | TRBJ2-1 | TRBD2 | TRBV5-5 | CASSLGSSGGLVYNEQFF | TGTGCCAGCAGCTTGGGTTCTAGCGGGGGGCTTGTTTACAATGAGCAGTTCTTC
- | TRBJ2-3 | - | TRBV6-6 | CASSRGGAQGADTQYF | TGTGCCAGCAGCAGGGGGGGGGCGCAGGGGGCAGATACGCAGTATTTT
few | TRBJ2-7 | - | TRBV5-1 | CASSLDGGTYEQYF | TGCGCCAGCAGCTTGGATGGCGGAACCTACGAGCAGTACTTC
few | TRBJ2-7 | - | TRBV5-1 | CASSLGANSYEQYF | TGCGCCAGCAGCTTGGGGGCAAACTCCTACGAGCAGTACTTC
- | TRBJ2-1 | - | TRBV7-9 | CASTLLSARNEQFF | TGTGCCAGCACCCTCCTTAGCGCAAGGAATGAGCAGTTCTTC
few | TRBJ2-1 | - | TRBV3-1 | CASSPGLITYNEQFF | TGTGCCAGCAGCCCTGGACTCATTACCTACAATGAGCAGTTCTTC
- | TRBJ1-1 | - | TRBV3-1 | CASSQERVRLRTEAFF | TGTGCCAGCAGCCAAGAGAGGGTTCGATTGAGGACTGAAGCTTTCTTT
- | TRBJ2-1 | - | TRBV10-3 | CAISEMGGRGNEQFF | TGTGCCATCAGTGAGATGGGGGGGCGCGGAAATGAGCAGTTCTTC
few | TRBJ2-1 | TRBD2 | TRBV10-3 | CAINGNGGILFF | TGTGCCATCAACGGTAACGGGGGGATTCTGTTCTTC
once | TRBJ2-3 | - | TRBV5-5 | CASSLEWTDTQYF | TGTGCCAGCAGCCTGGAATGGACAGATACGCAGTATTTT
- | TRBJ2-2 | TRBD2 | TRBV12-3/TRBV12-4 | CASTGLAGDTGELFF | TGTGCCAGCACCGGACTAGCGGGAGACACCGGGGAGCTGTTTTTT
- | TRBJ1-2 | - | TRBV29-1 | CSVSETGGYTF | TGCAGCGTTTCGGAGACGGGTGGCTACACCTTC
- | TRBJ2-3 | - | TRBV5-1 | CASSLGEPTDTQYF | TGCGCCAGCAGCTTGGGGGAACCCACAGATACGCAGTATTTT
- | TRBJ2-5 | TRBD1 | TRBV7-9 | CASSPHRGRLQETQYF | TGTGCCAGCAGCCCACACAGGGGGCGCTTACAAGAGACCCAGTACTTC
- | TRBJ1-2 | - | TRBV3-1 | CASSHDEGYGYTF | TGTGCCAGCAGCCATGACGAGGGCTATGGCTACACCTTC
- | TRBJ2-3 | - | TRBV12-3/TRBV12-4 | CASSWRRADRTDTQYF | TGTGCCAGCAGTTGGAGGCGGGCGGACCGCACAGATACGCAGTATTTT
- | TRBJ2-1 | TRBD2 | TRBV20-1 | CSARDLKTSEHNEQFF | TGCAGTGCTAGAGATTTGAAGACTAGCGAGCACAATGAGCAGTTCTTC
- | TRBJ2-7 | - | TRBV4-1 | CASSRVRSRDPGDEQYF | TGCGCCAGCAGCCGAGTAAGGAGCCGGGACCCTGGCGACGAGCAGTACTTC
few | TRBJ2-3 | TRBD1 | TRBV7-2 | CASSPTSRGRDTQYF | TGTGCCAGCAGCCCAACATCCAGGGGGCGAGATACGCAGTATTTT
few | TRBJ1-2 | TRBD1 | TRBV7-9 | CASSSGQGVYGYTF | TGTGCCAGCAGCTCCGGTCAGGGGGTCTATGGCTACACCTTC